This T cell receptor beta chain originates from a study of shared clonotypes between healthy human individuals. The data were produced by immunoSEQ multiplex PCR, yet TCRdb's version contains in-frame clones alone and is incomplete. This sample has about 1 million clones, with around three quarters found just once. The CDR3 sequence is 12 residues long. Trimming cost V 6 bases and J 5 bases, with 5 bases left between them. CDR1 is MDHEN and CDR2 is SYDVKM in the germline V gene. The sample taken for sequencing was memory CD4+ T cells from PBMCs. Subset given: CD45RA-negative fraction. This sequence joins TRBV28 and TRBJ1-6; D is undetermined. The receptor comes from a man between 18 and 29 years old in good health. Some clones in this sample may be carry-over from other donors' samples. CDR3 sequence reads: CASSVNNSPLHF. In DNA form, the CDR3 reads TGTGCCAGCAGCGTCAATAATTCACCCCTCCACTTT.